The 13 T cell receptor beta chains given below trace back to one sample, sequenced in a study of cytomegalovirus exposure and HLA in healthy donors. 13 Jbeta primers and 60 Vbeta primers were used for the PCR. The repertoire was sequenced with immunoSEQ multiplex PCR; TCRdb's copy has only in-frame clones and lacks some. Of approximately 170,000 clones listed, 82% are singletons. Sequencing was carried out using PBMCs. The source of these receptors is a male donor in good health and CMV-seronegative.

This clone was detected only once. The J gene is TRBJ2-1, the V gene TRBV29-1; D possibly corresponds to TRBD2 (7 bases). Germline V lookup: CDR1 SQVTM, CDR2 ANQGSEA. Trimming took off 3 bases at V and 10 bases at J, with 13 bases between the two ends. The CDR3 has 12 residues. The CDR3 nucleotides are TGCAGCGTTGATCGGGGGGCGGACGAGCAGTTCTTC. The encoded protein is CSVDRGADEQFF.

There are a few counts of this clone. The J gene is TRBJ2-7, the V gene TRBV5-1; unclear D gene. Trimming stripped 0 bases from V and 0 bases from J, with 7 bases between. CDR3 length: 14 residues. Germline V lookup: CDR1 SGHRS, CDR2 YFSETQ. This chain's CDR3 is CASSLAADSYEQYF. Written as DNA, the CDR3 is TGCGCCAGCAGCTTGGCGGCGGACTCCTACGAGCAGTACTTC.

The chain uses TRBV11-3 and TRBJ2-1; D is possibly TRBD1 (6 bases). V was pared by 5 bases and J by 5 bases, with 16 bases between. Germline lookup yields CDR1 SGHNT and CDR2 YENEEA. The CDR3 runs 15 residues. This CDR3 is CASSPTPGQHNEQFF. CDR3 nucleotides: TGTGCCAGCAGCCCTACCCCCGGACAGCACAATGAGCAGTTCTTC.

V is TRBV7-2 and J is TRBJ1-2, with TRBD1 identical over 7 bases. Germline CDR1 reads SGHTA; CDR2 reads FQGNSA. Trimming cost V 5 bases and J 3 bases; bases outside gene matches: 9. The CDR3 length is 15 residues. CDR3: CASSATGTAYYGYTF. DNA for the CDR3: TGTGCCAGCAGCGCAACCGGGACAGCATACTATGGCTACACCTTC. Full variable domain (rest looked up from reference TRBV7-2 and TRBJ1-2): GAGVSQSPSNKVTEKGKDVELRCDPISGHTALYWYRQSLGQGLEFLIYFQGNSAPDKSGLPSDRFSAERTGGSVSTLTIQRTQQEDSAVYLCASSATGTAYYGYTFGSGTRLTVV.

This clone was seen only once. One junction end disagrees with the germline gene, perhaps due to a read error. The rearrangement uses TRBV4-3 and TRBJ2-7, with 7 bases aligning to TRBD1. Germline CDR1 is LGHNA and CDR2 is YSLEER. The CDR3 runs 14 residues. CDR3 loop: CAGSQFRNRGEQYF. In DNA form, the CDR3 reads TGCGCCGGCAGCCAATTCCGGAACAGGGGCGAGCAGTACTTC.

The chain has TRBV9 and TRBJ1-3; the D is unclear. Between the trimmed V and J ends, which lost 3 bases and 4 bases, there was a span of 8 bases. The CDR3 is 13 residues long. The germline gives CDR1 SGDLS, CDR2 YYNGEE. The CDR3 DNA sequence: TGTGCCAGCAGCGCGACAAACGGAAACACCATATATTTT. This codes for CASSATNGNTIYF. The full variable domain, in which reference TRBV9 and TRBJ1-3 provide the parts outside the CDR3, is DSGVTQTPKHLITATGQRVTLRCSPRSGDLSVYWYQQSLDQGLQFLIQYYNGEERAKGNILERFSAQQFPDLHSELNLSSLELGDSALYFCASSATNGNTIYFGEGSWLTVV.

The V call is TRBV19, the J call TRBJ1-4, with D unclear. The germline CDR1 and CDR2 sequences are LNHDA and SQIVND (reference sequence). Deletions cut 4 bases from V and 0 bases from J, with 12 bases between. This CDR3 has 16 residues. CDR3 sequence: CASSTGKYSTNEKLFF. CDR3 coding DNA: TGTGCCAGTAGTACCGGGAAATATTCAACTAATGAAAAACTGTTTTTT. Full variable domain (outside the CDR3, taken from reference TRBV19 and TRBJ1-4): DGGITQSPKYLFRKEGQNVTLSCEQNLNHDAMYWYRQDPGQGLRLIYYSQIVNDFQKGDIAEGYSVSREKKESFPLTVTSAQKNPTAFYLCASSTGKYSTNEKLFFGSGTQLSVL.

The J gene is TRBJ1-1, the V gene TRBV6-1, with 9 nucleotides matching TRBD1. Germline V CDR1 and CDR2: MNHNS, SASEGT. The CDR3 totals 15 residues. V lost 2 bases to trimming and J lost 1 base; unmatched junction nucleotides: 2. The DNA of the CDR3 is TGTGCCAGCAGTGAATTGGACAGGGGGAACACTGAAGCTTTCTTT. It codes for CASSELDRGNTEAFF.

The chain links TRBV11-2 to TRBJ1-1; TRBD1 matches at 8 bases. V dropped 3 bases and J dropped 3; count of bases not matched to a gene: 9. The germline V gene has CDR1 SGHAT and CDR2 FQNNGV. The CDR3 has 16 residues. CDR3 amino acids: CASSFPSGTGYTEAFF. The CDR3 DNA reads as TGTGCCAGCAGCTTCCCCTCCGGGACAGGTTACACTGAAGCTTTCTTT.

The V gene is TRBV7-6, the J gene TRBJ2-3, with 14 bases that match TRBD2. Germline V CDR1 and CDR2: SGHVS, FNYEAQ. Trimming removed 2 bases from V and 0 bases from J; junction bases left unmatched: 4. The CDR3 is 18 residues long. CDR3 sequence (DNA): TGTGCCAGCAGCTTAAGGACTAGCGGGGGGCTTAGCACAGATACGCAGTATTTT. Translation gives CASSLRTSGGLSTDTQYF.

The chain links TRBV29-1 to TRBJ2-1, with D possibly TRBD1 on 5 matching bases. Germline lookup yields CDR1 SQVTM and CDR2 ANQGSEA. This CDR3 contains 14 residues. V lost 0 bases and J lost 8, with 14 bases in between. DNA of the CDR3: TGCAGCGTTGAAGAGGCCACCCTAGGGGATGAGCAGTTCTTC. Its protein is CSVEEATLGDEQFF.

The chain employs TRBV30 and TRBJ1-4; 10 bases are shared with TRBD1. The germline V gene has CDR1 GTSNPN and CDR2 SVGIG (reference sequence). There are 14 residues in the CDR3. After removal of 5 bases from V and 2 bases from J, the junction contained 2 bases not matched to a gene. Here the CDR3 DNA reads TGTGCCTGGGACAGGGGGCTGACTAATGAAAAACTGTTTTTT. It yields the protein CAWDRGLTNEKLFF.

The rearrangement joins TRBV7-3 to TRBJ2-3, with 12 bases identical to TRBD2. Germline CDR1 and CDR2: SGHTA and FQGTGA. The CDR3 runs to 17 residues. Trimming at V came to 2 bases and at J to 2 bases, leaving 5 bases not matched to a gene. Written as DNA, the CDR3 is TGTGCCAGCAGCTTATCCGGACTAGCGGGGATCACAGATACGCAGTATTTT. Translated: CASSLSGLAGITDTQYF.